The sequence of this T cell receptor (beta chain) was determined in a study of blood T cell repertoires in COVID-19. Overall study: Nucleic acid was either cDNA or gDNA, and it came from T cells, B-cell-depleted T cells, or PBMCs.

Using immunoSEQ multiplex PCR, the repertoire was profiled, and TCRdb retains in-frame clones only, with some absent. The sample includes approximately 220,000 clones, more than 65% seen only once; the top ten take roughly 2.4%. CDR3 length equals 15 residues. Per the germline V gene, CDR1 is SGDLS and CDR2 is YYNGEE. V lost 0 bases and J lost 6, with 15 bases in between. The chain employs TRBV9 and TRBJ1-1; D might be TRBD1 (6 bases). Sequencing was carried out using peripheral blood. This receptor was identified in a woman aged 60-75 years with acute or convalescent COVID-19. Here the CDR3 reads CASSVGGGRGSEAFF. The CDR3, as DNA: TGTGCCAGCAGCGTAGGCGGGGGGCGAGGTTCTGAAGCTTTCTTT.